This T cell receptor beta chain was identified in a study of blood T cell repertoires in COVID-19. The overall study: T cells, B-cell-depleted T cells, or PBMCs provided the cDNA or gDNA that served as material.

The CDR3 sequence is 15 residues long. Trimming took 5 bases from V and 7 from J; bases not matched to a gene: 9. Germline V lookup: CDR1 SGHTA, CDR2 FQGNSA. In the study's own analysis: It was from reference gene primer amplification that nucleated cell counts were estimated. The table came from immunoSEQ multiplex PCR; TCRdb's copy has only in-frame clones and leaves some out. D and trimming come from the DNA, and the V and J calls and clone size come from that table. The profile shows about 150,000 clones, 65% to 90% of them singletons. One Seattle source followed patients from active infection through their disease course.

The TCR was taken from a woman in her sixties or seventies with COVID-19, enrolled during active disease. Sequencing input: peripheral blood. This chain joins TRBV7-2 and TRBJ2-1, with 9 bases lining up with TRBD2. DNA of the CDR3: TGTGCCAGCAGCAGAGACTCTAGCGGGGCTAATGAGCAGTTCTTC. This sequence encodes CASSRDSSGANEQFF.